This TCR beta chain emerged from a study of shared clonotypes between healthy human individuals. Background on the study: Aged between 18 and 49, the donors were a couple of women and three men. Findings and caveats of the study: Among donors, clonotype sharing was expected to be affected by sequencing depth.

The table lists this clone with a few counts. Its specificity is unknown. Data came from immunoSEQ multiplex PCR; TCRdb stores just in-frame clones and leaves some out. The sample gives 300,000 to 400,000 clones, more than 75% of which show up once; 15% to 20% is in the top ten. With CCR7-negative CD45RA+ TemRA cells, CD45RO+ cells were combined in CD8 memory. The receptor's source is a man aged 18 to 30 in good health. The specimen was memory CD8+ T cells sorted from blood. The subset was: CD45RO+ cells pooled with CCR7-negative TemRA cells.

CDR3 sequence: CASSLHRGRGEQYF. CDR3 DNA sequence: TGTGCCAGCAGCTTACACAGGGGTAGAGGGGAGCAGTACTTC. The J gene is TRBJ2-7, the V gene TRBV5-6, with TRBD1 matching over 7 bases. V shed 2 bases and J 7 bases; nucleotides not matched to a gene: 9. The CDR3 loop spans 14 amino acids. Germline values: CDR1 SGHDT, CDR2 YYEEEE.